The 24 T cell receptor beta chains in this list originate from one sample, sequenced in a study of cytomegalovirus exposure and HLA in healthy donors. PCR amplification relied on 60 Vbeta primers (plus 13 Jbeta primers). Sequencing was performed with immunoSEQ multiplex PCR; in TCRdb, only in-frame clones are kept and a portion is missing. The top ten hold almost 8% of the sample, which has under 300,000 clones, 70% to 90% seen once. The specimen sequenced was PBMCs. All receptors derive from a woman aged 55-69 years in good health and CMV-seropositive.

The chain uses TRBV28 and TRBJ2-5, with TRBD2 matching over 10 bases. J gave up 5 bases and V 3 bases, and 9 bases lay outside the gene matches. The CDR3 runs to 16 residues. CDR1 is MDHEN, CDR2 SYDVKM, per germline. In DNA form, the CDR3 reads TGTGCCAGCAGTTTTGGTCTAGCGGGAGAAGGGGAGACCCAGTACTTC. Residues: CASSFGLAGEGETQYF.

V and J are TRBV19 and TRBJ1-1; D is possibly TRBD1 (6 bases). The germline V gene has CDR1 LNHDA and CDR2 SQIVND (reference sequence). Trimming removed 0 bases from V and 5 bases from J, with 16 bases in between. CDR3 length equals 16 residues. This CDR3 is CASSIDATGRGTEAFF. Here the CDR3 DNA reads TGTGCCAGTAGTATAGACGCAACAGGGAGGGGTACTGAAGCTTTCTTT.

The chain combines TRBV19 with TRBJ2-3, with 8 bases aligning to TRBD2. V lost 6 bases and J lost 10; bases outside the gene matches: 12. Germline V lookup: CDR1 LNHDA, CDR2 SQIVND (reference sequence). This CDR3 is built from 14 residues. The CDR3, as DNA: TGTGCCAGTAGCCACCGGGAGGGAGAGGTTGCGCAGTATTTT. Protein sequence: CASSHREGEVAQYF.

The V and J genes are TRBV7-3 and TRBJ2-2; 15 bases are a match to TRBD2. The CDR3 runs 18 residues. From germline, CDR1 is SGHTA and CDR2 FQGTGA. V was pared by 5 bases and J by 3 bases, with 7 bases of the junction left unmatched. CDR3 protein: CASSTGTSGRFYTGELFF. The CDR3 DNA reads TGTGCCAGCAGCACCGGGACTAGCGGGAGGTTCTACACCGGGGAGCTGTTTTTT.

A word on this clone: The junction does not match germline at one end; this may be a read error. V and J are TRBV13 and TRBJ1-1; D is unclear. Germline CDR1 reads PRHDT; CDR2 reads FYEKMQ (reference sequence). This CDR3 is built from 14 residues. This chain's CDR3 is CASILVGERTEAFF. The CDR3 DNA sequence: TGTGCCAGCATCTTAGTCGGGGAGCGCACTGAAGCTTTCTTT.

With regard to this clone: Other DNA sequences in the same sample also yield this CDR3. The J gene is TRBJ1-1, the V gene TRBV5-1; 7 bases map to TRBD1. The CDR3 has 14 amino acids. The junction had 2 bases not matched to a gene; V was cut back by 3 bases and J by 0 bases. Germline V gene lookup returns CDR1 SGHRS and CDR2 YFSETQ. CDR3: CASSWTGMNTEAFF. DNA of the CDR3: TGCGCCAGCAGCTGGACAGGAATGAACACTGAAGCTTTCTTT.

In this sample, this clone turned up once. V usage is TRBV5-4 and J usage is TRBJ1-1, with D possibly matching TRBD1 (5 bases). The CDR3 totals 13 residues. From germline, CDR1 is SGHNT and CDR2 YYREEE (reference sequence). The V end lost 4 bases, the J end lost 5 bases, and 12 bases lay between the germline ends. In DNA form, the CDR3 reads TGTGCCAGCAGCCTGGCAGGGAGGACTGAAGCTTTCTTT. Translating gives CASSLAGRTEAFF.

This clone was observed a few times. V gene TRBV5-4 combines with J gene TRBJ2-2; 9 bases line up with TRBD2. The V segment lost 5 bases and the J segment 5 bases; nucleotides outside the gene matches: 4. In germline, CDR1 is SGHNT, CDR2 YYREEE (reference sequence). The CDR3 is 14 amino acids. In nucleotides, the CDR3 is TGTGCCAGCAGGGGCCTAGCGGGAACCGGGGAGCTGTTTTTT. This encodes CASRGLAGTGELFF.

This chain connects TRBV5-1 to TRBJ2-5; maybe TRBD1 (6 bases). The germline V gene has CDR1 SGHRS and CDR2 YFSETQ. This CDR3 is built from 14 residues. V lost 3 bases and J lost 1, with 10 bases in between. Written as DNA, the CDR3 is TGCGCCAGCAGCTCGACAGGTCCCCAAGAGACCCAGTACTTC. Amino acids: CASSSTGPQETQYF.

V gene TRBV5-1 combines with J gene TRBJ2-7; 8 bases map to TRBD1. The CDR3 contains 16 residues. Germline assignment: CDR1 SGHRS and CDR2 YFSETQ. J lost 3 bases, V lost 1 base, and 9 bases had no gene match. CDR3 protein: CASSLIAGGAGYEQYF. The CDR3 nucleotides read TGCGCCAGCAGCTTGATTGCAGGGGGCGCCGGCTACGAGCAGTACTTC. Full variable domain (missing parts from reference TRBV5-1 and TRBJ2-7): KAGVTQTPRYLIKTRGQQVTLSCSPISGHRSVSWYQQTPGQGLQFLFEYFSETQRNKGNFPGRFSGRQFSNSRSEMNVSTLELGDSALYLCASSLIAGGAGYEQYFGPGTRLTVT.

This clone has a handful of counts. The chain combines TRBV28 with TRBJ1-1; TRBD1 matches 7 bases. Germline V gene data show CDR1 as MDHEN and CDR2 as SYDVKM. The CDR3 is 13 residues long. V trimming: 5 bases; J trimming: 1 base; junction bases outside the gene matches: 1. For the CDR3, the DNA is TGTGCCAGCAGTGGACAGGAGAACACTGAAGCTTTCTTT. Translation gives CASSGQENTEAFF.

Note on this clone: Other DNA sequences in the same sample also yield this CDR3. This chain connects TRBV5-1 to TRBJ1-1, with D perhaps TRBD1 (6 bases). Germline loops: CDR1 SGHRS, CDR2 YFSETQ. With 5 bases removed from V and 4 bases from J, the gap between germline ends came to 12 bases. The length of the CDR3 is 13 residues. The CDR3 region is CASSLGQSTEAFF. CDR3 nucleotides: TGCGCCAGCAGTCTCGGACAGAGCACTGAAGCTTTCTTT.

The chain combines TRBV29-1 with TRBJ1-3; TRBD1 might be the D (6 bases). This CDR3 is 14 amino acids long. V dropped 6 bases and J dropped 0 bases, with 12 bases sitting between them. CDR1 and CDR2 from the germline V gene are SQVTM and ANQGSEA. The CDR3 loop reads CSVVDSLSGNTIYF. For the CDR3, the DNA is TGCAGCGTCGTGGACAGCCTCTCTGGAAACACCATATATTTT.

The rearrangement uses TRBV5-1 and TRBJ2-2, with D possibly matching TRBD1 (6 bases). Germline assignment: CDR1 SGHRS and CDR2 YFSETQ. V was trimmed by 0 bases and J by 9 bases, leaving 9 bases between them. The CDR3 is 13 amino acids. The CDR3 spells CASSLDRDRELFF. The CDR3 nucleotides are TGCGCCAGCAGCTTGGATAGGGACAGGGAGCTGTTTTTT. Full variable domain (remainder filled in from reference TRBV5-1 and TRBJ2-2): KAGVTQTPRYLIKTRGQQVTLSCSPISGHRSVSWYQQTPGQGLQFLFEYFSETQRNKGNFPGRFSGRQFSNSRSEMNVSTLELGDSALYLCASSLDRDRELFFGEGSRLTVL.

The CDR3 DNA sequence: TGTGCCAGCAGCTCGGACAGGTGGGACACTGAAGCTTTCTTT. Translated, it gives CASSSDRWDTEAFF. The chain uses TRBV11-2 and TRBJ1-1; 7 positions match TRBD1. The CDR3 length is 14 residues. With 4 bases clipped from V and 3 bases from J, the junction kept 5 bases outside the gene matches. Germline CDR1 and CDR2: SGHAT and FQNNGV.

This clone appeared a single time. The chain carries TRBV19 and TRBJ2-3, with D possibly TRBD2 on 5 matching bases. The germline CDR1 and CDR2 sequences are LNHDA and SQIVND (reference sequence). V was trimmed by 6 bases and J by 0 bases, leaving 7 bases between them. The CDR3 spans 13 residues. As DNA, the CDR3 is TGTGCCAGTAGACGGGGAAGCACAGATACGCAGTATTTT. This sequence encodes CASRRGSTDTQYF.

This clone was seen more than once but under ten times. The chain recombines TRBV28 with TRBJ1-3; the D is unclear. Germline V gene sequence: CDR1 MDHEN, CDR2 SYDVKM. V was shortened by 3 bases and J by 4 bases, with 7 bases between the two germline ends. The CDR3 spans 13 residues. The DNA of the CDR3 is TGTGCCAGCAGTTTTGTACGGGGAAACACCATATATTTT. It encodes CASSFVRGNTIYF.

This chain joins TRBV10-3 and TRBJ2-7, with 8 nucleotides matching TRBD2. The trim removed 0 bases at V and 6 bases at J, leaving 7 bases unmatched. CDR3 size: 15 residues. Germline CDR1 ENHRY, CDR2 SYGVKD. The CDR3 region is CAISESFGRVAEQYF. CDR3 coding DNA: TGTGCCATCAGTGAGTCATTCGGGAGGGTGGCCGAGCAGTACTTC.

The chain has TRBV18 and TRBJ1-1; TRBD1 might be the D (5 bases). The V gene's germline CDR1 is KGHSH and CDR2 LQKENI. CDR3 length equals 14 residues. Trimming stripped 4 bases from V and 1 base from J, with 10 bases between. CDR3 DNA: TGTGCCAGCTCACGACAGTTCCCGAACACTGAAGCTTTCTTT. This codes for CASSRQFPNTEAFF.

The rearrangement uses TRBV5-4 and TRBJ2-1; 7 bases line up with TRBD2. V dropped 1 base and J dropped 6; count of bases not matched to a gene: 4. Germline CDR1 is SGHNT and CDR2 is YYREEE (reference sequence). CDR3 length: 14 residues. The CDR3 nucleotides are TGTGCCAGCAGCTTGATGACTAGCTCCAATGAGCAGTTCTTC. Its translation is CASSLMTSSNEQFF.

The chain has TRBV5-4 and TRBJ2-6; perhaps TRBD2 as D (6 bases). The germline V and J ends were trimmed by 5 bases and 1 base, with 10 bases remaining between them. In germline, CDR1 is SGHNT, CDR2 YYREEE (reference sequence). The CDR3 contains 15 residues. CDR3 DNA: TGTGCCAGCAGACGGAGGGGTTCTGGGGCCAACGTCCTGACTTTC. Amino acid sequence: CASRRRGSGANVLTF.

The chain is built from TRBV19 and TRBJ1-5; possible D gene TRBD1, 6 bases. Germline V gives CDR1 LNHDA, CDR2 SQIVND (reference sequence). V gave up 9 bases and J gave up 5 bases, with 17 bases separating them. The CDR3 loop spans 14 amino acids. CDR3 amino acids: CASSSQGSHQPQHF. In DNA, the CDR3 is TGTGCCAGCTCGTCACAGGGTAGTCATCAGCCCCAGCATTTT.

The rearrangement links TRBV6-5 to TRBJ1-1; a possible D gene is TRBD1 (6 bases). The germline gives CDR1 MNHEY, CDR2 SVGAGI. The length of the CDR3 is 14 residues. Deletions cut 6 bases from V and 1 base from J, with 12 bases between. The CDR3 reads CASRHDRRNTEAFF. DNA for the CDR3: TGTGCCAGCAGACATGACAGGCGGAACACTGAAGCTTTCTTT.

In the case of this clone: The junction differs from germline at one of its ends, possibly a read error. The CDR3 sequence: CSSSFRVGFTEAFF. Here the CDR3 DNA reads TGTTCCAGCAGCTTCAGGGTGGGATTCACTGAAGCTTTCTTT. V usage is TRBV7-9 and J usage is TRBJ1-1; D is perhaps TRBD1 (5 bases). The CDR3 is 14 residues long. CDR1 SEHNR and CDR2 FQNEAQ come from the germline V gene (reference sequence).